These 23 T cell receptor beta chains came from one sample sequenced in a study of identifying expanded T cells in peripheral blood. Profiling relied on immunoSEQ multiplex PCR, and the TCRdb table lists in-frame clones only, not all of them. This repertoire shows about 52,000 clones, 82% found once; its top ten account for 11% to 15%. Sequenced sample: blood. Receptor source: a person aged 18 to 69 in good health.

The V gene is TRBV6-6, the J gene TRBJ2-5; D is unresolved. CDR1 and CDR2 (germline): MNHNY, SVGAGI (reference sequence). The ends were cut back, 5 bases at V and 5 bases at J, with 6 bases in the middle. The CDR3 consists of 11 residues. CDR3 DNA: TGTGCCAGCAGTATCGGGGAGACCCAGTACTTC. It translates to CASSIGETQYF.

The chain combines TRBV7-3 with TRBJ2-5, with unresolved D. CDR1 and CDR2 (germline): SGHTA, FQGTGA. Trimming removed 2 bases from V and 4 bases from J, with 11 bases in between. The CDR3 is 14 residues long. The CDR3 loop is CASSLDNSGETQYF. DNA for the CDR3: TGTGCCAGCAGCTTAGACAATTCCGGAGAGACCCAGTACTTC. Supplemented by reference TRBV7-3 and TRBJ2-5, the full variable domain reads GAGVSQTPSNKVTEKGKYVELRCDPISGHTALYWYRQSLGQGPEFLIYFQGTGAADDSGLPNDRFFAVRPEGSVSTLKIQRTERGDSAVYLCASSLDNSGETQYFGPGTRLLVL.

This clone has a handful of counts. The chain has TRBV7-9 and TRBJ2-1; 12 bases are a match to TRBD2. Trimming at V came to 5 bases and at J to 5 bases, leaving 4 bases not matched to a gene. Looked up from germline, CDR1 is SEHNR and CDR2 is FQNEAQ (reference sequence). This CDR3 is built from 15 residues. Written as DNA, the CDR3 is TGTGCCAGCAGCAAGACTAGCGGGAGAAACAATGAGCAGTTCTTC. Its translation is CASSKTSGRNNEQFF.

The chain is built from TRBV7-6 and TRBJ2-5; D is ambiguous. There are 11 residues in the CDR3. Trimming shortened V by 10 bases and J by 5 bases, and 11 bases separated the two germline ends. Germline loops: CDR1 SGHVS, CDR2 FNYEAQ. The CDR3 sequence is CAIKTEETQYF. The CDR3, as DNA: TGTGCCATCAAGACGGAGGAGACCCAGTACTTC.

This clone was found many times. CDR3 in DNA: TGTGCCAGCAGCTTAGTCCCGGGCTATGGCTACACCTTC. Its translation: CASSLVPGYGYTF. V and J are TRBV7-8 and TRBJ1-2; D ambiguous. This CDR3 spans 13 amino acids. The germline gives CDR1 SGHVS, CDR2 FQNEAQ. V was trimmed by 1 base and J by 4 bases, leaving 7 bases between them.

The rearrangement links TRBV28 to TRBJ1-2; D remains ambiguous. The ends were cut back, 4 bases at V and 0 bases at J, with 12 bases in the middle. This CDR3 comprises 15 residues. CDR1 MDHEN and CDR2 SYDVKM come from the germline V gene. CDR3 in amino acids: CASSSPLITNYGYTF. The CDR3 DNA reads TGTGCCAGCAGTTCGCCCCTAATTACTAACTATGGCTACACCTTC.

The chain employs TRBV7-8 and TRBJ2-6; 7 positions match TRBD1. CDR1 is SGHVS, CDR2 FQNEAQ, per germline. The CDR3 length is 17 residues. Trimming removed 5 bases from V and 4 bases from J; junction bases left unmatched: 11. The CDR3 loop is CASSRQGSSRGANVLTF. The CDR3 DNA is TGTGCCAGCAGCCGACAGGGTTCATCAAGGGGGGCCAACGTCCTGACTTTC.

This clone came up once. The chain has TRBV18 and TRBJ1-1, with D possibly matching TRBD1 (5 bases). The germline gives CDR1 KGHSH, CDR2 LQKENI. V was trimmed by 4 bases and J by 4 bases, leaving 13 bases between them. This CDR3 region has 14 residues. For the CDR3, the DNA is TGTGCCAGCTCACGCAAGGAGAGGGGCACTGAAGCTTTCTTT. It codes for CASSRKERGTEAFF.

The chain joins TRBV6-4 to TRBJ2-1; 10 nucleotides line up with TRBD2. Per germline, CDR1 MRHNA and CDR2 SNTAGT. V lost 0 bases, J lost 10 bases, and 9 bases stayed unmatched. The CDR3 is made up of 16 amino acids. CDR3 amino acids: CASSDSSGGPSSEQFF. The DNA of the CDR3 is TGTGCCAGCAGTGACTCTAGCGGGGGGCCGTCGTCAGAGCAGTTCTTC.

CDR3 in DNA: TGTGCCAGCAGCACTACCGGACAGGGCATGTCGGAGACCCAGTACTTC. Amino acids: CASSTTGQGMSETQYF. The genes are TRBV11-2 and TRBJ2-5; TRBD1 matches 8 bases. With 5 bases clipped from V and 5 bases from J, the junction kept 13 bases outside the gene matches. The CDR3 sequence is 16 residues long. The germline CDR1 and CDR2 sequences are SGHAT and FQNNGV. Full variable domain (rest looked up from reference TRBV11-2 and TRBJ2-5): EAGVAQSPRYKIIEKRQSVAFWCNPISGHATLYWYQQILGQGPKLLIQFQNNGVVDDSQLPKDRFSAERLKGVDSTLKIQPAKLEDSAVYLCASSTTGQGMSETQYFGPGTRLLVL.

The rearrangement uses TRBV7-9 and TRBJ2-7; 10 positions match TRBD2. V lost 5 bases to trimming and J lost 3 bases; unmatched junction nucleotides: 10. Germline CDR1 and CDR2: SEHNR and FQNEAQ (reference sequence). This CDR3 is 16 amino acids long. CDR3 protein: CASSLTRTSGNYEQYF. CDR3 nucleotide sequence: TGTGCCAGCAGCCTTACCCGGACTAGCGGAAACTACGAGCAGTACTTC.

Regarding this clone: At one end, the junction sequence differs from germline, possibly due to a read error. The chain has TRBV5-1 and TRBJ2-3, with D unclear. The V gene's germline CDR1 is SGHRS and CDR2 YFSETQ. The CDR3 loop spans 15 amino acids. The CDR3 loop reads CASSPRPRSTDTQYF. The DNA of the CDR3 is TGTGCCAGCAGCCCGCGTCCGAGGAGCACAGATACGCAGTATTTT.

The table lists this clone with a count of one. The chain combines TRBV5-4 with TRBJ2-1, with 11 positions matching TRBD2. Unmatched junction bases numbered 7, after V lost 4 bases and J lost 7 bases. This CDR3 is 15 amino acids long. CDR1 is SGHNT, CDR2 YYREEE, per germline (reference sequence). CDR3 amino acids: CASSLSGGALNEQFF. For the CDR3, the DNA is TGTGCCAGCAGCCTTAGCGGGGGGGCCCTAAATGAGCAGTTCTTC.

This CDR3 is CASSEQYYGYTF. The CDR3 coding sequence is TGTGCCAGCAGTGAGCAGTACTATGGCTACACCTTC. The chain carries TRBV6-1 and TRBJ1-2, with D unresolved. This CDR3 spans 12 amino acids. V lost 3 bases and J lost 3, with 5 bases in between. The germline gives CDR1 MNHNS, CDR2 SASEGT.

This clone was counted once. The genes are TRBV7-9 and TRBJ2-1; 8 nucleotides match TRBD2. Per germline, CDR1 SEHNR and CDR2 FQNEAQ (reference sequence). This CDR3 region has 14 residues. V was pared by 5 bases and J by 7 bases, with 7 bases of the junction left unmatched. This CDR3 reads CASSIELAANEQFF. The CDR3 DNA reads TGTGCCAGCAGCATAGAACTAGCGGCAAATGAGCAGTTCTTC.

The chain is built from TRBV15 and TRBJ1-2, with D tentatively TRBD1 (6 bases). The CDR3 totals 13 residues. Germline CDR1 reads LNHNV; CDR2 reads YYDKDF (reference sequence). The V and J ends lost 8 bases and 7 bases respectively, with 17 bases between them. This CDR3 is CATGSDRKGGYTF. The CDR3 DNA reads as TGTGCCACCGGATCAGACAGGAAGGGTGGCTACACCTTC.

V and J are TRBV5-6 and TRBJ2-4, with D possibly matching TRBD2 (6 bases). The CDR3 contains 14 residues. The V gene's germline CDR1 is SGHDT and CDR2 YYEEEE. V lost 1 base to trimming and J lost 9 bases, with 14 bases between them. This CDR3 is CASSLSWAGGIQYF. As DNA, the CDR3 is TGTGCCAGCAGCTTGAGTTGGGCCGGGGGCATTCAGTACTTC. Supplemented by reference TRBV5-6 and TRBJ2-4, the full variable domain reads DAGVTQSPTHLIKTRGQQVTLRCSPKSGHDTVSWYQQALGQGPQFIFQYYEEEERQRGNFPDRFSGHQFPNYSSELNVNALLLGDSALYLCASSLSWAGGIQYFGAGTRLSVL.

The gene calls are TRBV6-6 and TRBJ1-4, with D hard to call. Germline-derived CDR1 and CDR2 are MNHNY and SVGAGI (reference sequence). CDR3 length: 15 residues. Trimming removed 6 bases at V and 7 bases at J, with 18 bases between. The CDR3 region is CASRPGRLLGEKLFF. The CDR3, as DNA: TGTGCCAGCAGACCCGGCCGGCTCCTGGGTGAAAAACTGTTTTTT.

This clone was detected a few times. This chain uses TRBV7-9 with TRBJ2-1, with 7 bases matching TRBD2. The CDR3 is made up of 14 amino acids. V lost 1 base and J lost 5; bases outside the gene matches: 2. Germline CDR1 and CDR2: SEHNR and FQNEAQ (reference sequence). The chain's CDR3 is CASSLGGSDNEQFF. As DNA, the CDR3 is TGTGCCAGCAGCTTAGGCGGGAGCGACAATGAGCAGTTCTTC. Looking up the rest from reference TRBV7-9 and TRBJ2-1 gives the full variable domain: DTGVSQNPRHKITKRGQNVTFRCDPISEHNRLYWYRQTLGQGPEFLTYFQNEAQLEKSRLLSDRFSAERPKGSFSTLEIQRTEQGDSAMYLCASSLGGSDNEQFFGPGTRLTVL.

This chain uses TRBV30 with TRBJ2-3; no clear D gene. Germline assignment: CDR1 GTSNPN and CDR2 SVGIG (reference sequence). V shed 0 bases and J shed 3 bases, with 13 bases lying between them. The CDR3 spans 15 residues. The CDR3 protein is CAWSVDLGLTDTQYF. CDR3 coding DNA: TGTGCCTGGAGTGTAGATCTGGGCTTAACAGATACGCAGTATTTT.

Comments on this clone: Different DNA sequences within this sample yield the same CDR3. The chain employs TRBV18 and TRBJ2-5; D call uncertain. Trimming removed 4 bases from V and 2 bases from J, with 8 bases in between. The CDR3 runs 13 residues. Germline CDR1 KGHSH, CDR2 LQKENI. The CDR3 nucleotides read TGTGCCAGCTCACTCGGTTTGCAAGAGACCCAGTACTTC. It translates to CASSLGLQETQYF.

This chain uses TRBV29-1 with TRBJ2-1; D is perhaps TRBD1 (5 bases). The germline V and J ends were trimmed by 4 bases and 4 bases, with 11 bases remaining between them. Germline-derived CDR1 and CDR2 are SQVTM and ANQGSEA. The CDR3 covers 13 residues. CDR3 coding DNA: TGCAGCGTTGGGGTAGGGGATTACAATGAGCAGTTCTTC. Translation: CSVGVGDYNEQFF.

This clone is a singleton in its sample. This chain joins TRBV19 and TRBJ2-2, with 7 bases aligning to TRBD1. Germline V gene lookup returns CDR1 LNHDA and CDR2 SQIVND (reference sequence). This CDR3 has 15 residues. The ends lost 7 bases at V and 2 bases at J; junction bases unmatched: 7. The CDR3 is CASTPDRVNTGELFF. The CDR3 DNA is TGTGCCAGTACCCCAGACAGGGTTAACACCGGGGAGCTGTTTTTT.